The entry that follows covers one TCR beta chain sequence. The primer mix had 60 Vbeta and 13 Jbeta primers. Profiling relied on immunoSEQ multiplex PCR, and the TCRdb table lists in-frame clones only, not all of them. The profile shows about 93,000 clones, less than 80% of them singletons. The data derive from a study of cytomegalovirus exposure and HLA in healthy donors. Germline CDR1 is MNHNS and CDR2 is SASEGT. This CDR3 is 17 amino acids long. V lost 0 bases to trimming and J lost 1 base; unmatched junction nucleotides: 8. This receptor was taken from a woman between 40 and 50 years old in good health and CMV-seronegative. The V and J genes are TRBV6-1 and TRBJ1-1, with 7 bases lining up with TRBD1. Sequencing input: PBMCs. The CDR3 reads CASSEARTGRGNTEAFF. Here the CDR3 DNA reads TGTGCCAGCAGTGAAGCTAGGACAGGACGAGGGAACACTGAAGCTTTCTTT.